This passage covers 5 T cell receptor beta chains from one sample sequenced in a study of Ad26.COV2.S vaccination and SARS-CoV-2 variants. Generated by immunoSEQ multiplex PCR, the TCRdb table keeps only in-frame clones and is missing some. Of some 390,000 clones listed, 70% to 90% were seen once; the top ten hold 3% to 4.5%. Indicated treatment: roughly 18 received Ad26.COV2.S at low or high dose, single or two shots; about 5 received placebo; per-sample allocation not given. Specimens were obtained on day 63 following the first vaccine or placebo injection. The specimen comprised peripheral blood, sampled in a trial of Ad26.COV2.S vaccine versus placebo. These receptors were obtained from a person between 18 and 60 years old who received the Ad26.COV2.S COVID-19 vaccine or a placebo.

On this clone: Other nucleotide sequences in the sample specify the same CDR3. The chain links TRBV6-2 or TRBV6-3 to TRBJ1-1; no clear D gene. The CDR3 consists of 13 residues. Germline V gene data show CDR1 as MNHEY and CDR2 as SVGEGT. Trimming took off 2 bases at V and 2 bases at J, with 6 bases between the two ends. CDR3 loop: CASSYARNTEAFF. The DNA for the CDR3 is TGTGCCAGCAGTTACGCCAGAAACACTGAAGCTTTCTTT.

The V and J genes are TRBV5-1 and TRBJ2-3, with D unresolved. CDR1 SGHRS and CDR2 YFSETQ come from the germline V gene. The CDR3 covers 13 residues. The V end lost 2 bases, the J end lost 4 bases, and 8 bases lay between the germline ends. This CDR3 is CASSLAVADTQYF. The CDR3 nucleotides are TGCGCCAGCAGCTTAGCCGTGGCAGATACGCAGTATTTT.

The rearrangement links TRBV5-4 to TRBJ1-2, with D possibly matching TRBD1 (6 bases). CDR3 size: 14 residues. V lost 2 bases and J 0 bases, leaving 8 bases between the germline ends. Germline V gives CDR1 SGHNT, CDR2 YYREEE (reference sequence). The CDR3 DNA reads TGTGCCAGCAGCTTCGGACAGACTAACTATGGCTACACCTTC. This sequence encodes CASSFGQTNYGYTF.

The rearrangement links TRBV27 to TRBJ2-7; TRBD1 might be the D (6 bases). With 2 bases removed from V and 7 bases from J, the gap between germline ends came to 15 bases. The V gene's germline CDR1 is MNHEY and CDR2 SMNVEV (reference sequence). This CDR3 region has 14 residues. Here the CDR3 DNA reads TGTGCCAGCAGTTTAGGGGCAGGGGCTGGAGAGCAGTACTTC. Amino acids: CASSLGAGAGEQYF.

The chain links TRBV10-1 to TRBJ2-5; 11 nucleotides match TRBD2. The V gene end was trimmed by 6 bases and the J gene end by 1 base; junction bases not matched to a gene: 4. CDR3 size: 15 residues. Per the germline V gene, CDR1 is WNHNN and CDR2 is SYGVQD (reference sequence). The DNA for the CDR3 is TGCGCCAGCAGCGTTACTAGCGGGGGCCAAGAGACCCAGTACTTC. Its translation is CASSVTSGGQETQYF.